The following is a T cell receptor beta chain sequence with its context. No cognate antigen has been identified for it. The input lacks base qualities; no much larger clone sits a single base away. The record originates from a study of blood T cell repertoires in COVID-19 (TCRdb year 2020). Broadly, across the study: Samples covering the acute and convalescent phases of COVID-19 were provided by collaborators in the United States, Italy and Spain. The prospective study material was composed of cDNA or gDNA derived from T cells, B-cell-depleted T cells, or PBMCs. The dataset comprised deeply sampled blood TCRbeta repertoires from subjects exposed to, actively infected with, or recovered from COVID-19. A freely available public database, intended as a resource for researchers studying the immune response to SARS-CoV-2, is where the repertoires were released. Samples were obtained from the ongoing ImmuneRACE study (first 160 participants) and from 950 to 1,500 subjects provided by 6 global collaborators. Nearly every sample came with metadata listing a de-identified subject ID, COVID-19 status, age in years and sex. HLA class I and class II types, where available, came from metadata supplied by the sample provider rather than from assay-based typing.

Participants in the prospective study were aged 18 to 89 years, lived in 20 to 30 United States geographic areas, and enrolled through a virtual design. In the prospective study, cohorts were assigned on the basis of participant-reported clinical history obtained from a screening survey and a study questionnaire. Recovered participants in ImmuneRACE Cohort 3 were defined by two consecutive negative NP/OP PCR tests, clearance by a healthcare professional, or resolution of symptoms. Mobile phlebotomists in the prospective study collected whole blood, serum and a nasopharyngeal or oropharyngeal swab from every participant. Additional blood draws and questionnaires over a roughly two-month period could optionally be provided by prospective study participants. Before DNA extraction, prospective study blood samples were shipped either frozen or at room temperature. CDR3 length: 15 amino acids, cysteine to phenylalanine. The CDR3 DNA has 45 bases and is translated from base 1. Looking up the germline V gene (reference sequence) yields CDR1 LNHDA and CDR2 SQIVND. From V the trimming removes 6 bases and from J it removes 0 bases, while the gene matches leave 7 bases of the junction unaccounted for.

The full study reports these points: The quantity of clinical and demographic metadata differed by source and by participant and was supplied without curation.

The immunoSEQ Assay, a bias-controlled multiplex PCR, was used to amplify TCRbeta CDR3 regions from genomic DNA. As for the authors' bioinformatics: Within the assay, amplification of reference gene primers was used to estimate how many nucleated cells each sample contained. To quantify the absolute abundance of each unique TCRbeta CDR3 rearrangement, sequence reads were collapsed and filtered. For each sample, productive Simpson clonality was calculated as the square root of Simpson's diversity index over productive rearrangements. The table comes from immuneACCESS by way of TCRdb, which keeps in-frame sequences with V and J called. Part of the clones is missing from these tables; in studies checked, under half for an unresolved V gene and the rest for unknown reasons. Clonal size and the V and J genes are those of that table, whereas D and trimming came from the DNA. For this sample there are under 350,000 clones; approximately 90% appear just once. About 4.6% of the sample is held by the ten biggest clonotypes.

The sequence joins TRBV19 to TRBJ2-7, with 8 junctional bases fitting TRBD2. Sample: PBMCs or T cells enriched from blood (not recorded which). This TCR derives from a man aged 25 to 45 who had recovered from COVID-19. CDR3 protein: CASSPLAGSSYEQYF. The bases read TGTGCCAGTAGCCCTTTAGCGGGGAGCTCCTACGAGCAGTACTTC.